These T cell receptor beta chains were read from a single sample in a study of shared clonotypes between healthy human individuals. Sequencing used immunoSEQ multiplex PCR; TCRdb keeps in-frame clones, though not all of them. The sample lists millions of clones, 85% to 95% occurring once. Sequenced sample: naive CD8+ T cells from PBMCs. The receptors shown here come from a young man in good health. Some clones in this sample may be carry-over from other donors' samples. The CDR3 runs from the conserved cysteine through the conserved F or W. D genes are given only for firm matches. Rows may omit the clone size; those that give it use once, few, many or a size class.

clone_size	d_call	j_call	v_call	cdr3_nt	cdr3_aa
.	.	TRBJ1-1	TRBV7-9	TGTGCCAGCAGCTTTACAAAGAAGAACACTGAAGCTTTCTTT	CASSFTKKNTEAFF
.	.	TRBJ1-2	TRBV4-3	TGCGCCAGCAGCCAAGAAGGACGGCACTATGGCTACACCTTC	CASSQEGRHYGYTF
.	.	TRBJ2-7	TRBV15	TGTGCCACCTCCCCAAGCAGTTGGCGGGTAGACTCCTACGAGCAGTACTTC	CATSPSSWRVDSYEQYF
once	TRBD2	TRBJ2-7	TRBV6-1	TGTGCCAGCAGTGAGAGGCCAGCGGGAGCCTACGAGCAGTACTTC	CASSERPAGAYEQYF
.	TRBD2	TRBJ2-4	TRBV10-2	TGCGCCAGCAGGCGACTAGCGGGAGAGGCAAGCATTCAGTACTTC	CASRRLAGEASIQYF
.	.	TRBJ2-1	TRBV28	TGTGCCAGCACATCAAGGTACAATGAGCAGTTCTTC	CASTSRYNEQFF
.	TRBD1	TRBJ1-1	TRBV19	TGTGCCAGTAGCTTGACAGGGGGATCTGAAGCTTTCTTT	CASSLTGGSEAFF
few	.	TRBJ2-3	TRBV6-5	TGTGCCAGCAGTTACGGCAGCACAGATACGCAGTATTTT	CASSYGSTDTQYF
.	TRBD2	TRBJ2-1	TRBV7-3	TGTGCCAGCAGCTTAAGCCTCCCGGGAGGCTTCAATGAGCAGTTCTTC	CASSLSLPGGFNEQFF
.	.	TRBJ2-7	TRBV19	TGTGCCAGTAGGAGTCGGGACATGTCAGTTCTTGGCTACGAGCAGTACTTC	CASRSRDMSVLGYEQYF
.	TRBD1	TRBJ1-5	TRBV28	TGTGCCAGCAGCCCCGGGACAGGGGTACTATATAGCAATCAGCCCCAGCATTTT	CASSPGTGVLYSNQPQHF
.	TRBD2	TRBJ2-2	TRBV4-3	TGCGCCAGCAGCCAAGACACGGAGCGGGAGAGGGATTCCGGGGAGCTGTTTTTT	CASSQDTERERDSGELFF
.	.	TRBJ2-7	TRBV27	TGTGCCAGCAGTTTCGGGCTAAACTACGAGCAGTACTTC	CASSFGLNYEQYF
.	.	TRBJ2-7	TRBV28	TGTGCCAGCAGTTACGGGGGACCCCGAACCTACGAGCAGTACTTC	CASSYGGPRTYEQYF
.	TRBD1	TRBJ2-1	TRBV27	TGTGCCAGCAAAGGACAGGGCGTCTACAATGAGCAGTTCTTC	CASKGQGVYNEQFF
.	TRBD1	TRBJ2-7	TRBV27	TGTGCCAGCAGTTGGATTCAAAGGGGGCTCCGCGAGCAGTACTTC	CASSWIQRGLREQYF
.	.	TRBJ2-5	TRBV9	TGTGCCAGCAGCGTAGTCCCAGGGGACTTCCAAGAGACCCAGTACTTC	CASSVVPGDFQETQYF
.	.	TRBJ2-7	TRBV29-1	TGCAGCACCTACGTTCCCCCAACCTACGAGCAGTACTTC	CSTYVPPTYEQYF
.	.	TRBJ2-5	TRBV9	TGTGCCAGCAGCGCCTCAGGGTTAGGTGAAGAGACCCAGTACTTC	CASSASGLGEETQYF
.	TRBD2	TRBJ2-7	TRBV4-2	TGTGCCAGCAGCCGAGCCGGGACTAGGGATGAGCAGTACTTC	CASSRAGTRDEQYF
.	TRBD2	TRBJ2-1	TRBV7-2	TGTGCCAGCAGCTTGGCTAGCGGGAGGGTCTACAATGAGCAGTTCTTC	CASSLASGRVYNEQFF
.	TRBD2	TRBJ2-2	TRBV13	TGTGCCAGCAGCTTAGGCCTAGCGGGACACACCGGGGAGCTGTTTTTT	CASSLGLAGHTGELFF
.	.	TRBJ2-7	TRBV19	TGTGCCAGTTCTCCGGGACTCTCCTACGAGCAGTACTTC	CASSPGLSYEQYF
.	.	TRBJ2-1	TRBV2	TGTGCCAGCAGTGACAAGCATACCTTTGGGACCTACAATGAGCAGTTCTTC	CASSDKHTFGTYNEQFF
once	TRBD2	TRBJ2-7	TRBV11-1	TGTGCCAGCAGTTTAGAGACCGGGACTAGCGGGAGGGTCGACGAGCAGTACTTC	CASSLETGTSGRVDEQYF
.	.	TRBJ2-2	TRBV2	TGTGCCAGCAGTGAAGGGCTAGCCTTAACGACGAACACCGGGGAGCTGTTTTTT	CASSEGLALTTNTGELFF
.	TRBD1	TRBJ2-7	TRBV6-1	TGTGCCAGCAGCGGGACAGGGGACGAGCAGTACTTC	CASSGTGDEQYF
.	.	TRBJ1-6	TRBV4-2	TGTGCCAGCAGCCAAGATCTGGGTTCACCCCTCCACTTT	CASSQDLGSPLHF
.	.	TRBJ2-3	TRBV29-1	TGCAGCGTTGGTTCCGGGAACGCAGATACGCAGTATTTT	CSVGSGNADTQYF
.	.	TRBJ2-1	TRBV6-6	TGTGCCAGCAGTTACTCGGGGAGCTCCTACAATGAGCAGTTCTTC	CASSYSGSSYNEQFF
.	TRBD1	TRBJ2-1	TRBV29-1	TGCAGCGTTATAACTGCCCCGGGACAGGGGCTGGATGAGCAGTTCTTC	CSVITAPGQGLDEQFF
.	.	TRBJ1-5	TRBV4-2	TGTGCCAGCAGCCCAGACAGGCAAAATCAGCCCCAGCATTTT	CASSPDRQNQPQHF
.	.	TRBJ2-7	TRBV6-5	TGTGCCAGCAGTTGGACATATGGGGGCGAGCAGTACTTC	CASSWTYGGEQYF
.	TRBD1	TRBJ2-7	TRBV29-1	TGCAGCGTTGAAGATACGGGGACAGGGTCCCGCTACGAGCAGTACTTC	CSVEDTGTGSRYEQYF
.	TRBD2	TRBJ2-2	TRBV9	TGTGCCAGCACCATGACTAGCGGGCCTACCGGGGAGCTGTTTTTT	CASTMTSGPTGELFF
.	TRBD2	TRBJ2-3	TRBV28	TGTGCCAGCAGTTCACTAGCGGCCACAGATACGCAGTATTTT	CASSSLAATDTQYF
once	TRBD2	TRBJ2-7	TRBV4-1	TGCGCCAGCAGCCATTCGACTAGCGGGAGTTACGAGCAGTACTTC	CASSHSTSGSYEQYF
.	TRBD1	TRBJ1-1	TRBV28	TGTGCCAGCAGTCTCGTCCCTTTTACAGGGGGCATGAACACTGAAGCTTTCTTT	CASSLVPFTGGMNTEAFF
few	TRBD1	TRBJ1-5	TRBV27	TGTGCCAGCAGTTTATCCGGGACAGGGAATCAGCCCCAGCATTTT	CASSLSGTGNQPQHF